Sequencing of this T cell receptor (beta chain) was carried out in a study of T-cell memory formation after mild COVID-19. The wider study: TCR clusters showed largely donor specificity. Study-level findings and limits: Pre-infection memory carried some responding clones, suggesting that cross-reactive memory joined. Whereas later expanders leaned CD4+, clones contracting day 15 to 85 showed a balanced CD4/CD8 makeup. Contracting CD4+ clones sat mainly in CM and EM; CD8+ in EMRA.

This clonotype has only a few counts. Its antigen is unknown. CDR3 length equals 15 residues. The V gene's germline CDR1 is LNHNV and CDR2 YYDKDF (reference sequence). Between the trimmed V and J ends, which lost 0 bases and 1 base, there was a span of 9 bases. TCRdb processed the 5' RACE reads anew with MiXCR; each CDR3 protein has one entry. The sample comprises about 560,000 distinct CDR3 sequences, less than 25% of which are singletons, and about 8.2% rests with the top ten. The specimen was PBMCs or a T cell subset sorted from them (not recorded which). The chain joins TRBV15 to TRBJ2-5; maybe TRBD2 (5 bases). This clonotype originated in an adult woman who had mild COVID-19 (a few samples of this study predate the infection). Cell type and time point are not known. The CDR3 nucleotides are TGTGCCACCAGCAGAGATCTAGCTGCCCAAGAGACCCAGTACTTC. The encoded protein is CATSRDLAAQETQYF.